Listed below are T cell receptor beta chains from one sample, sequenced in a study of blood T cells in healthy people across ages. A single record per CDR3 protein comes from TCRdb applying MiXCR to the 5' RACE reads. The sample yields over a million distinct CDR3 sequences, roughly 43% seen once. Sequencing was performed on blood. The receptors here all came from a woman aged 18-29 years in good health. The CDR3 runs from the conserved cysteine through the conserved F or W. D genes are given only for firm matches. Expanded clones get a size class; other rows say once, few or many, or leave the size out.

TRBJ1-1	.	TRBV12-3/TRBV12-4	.	TGTGCCAGCAGTTTTATTCGCGGCCGCCTGAACACTGAAGCTTTCTTT	CASSFIRGRLNTEAFF
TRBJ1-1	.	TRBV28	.	TGTGCCGCATCTCTTCGTGGGGGGAGGGCTGAAGCTTTCTTT	CAASLRGGRAEAFF
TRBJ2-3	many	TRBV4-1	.	TGCGCCAGCAGCCACGGCACAGGGTGGTTTCCAGATACGCAGTATTTT	CASSHGTGWFPDTQYF
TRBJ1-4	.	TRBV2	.	TGTGCCAGCAGAAACAGGGTCACTAATGAAAAACTGTTTTTT	CASRNRVTNEKLFF
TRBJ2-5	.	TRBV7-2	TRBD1	TGTGCCAGCAGACCAGACAGGGGGCGGGAGACCCAGTACTTC	CASRPDRGRETQYF
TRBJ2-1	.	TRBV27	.	TGTGCCAGCAGTTTTCCCGGGGCAGCGCAGTTCTTC	CASSFPGAAQFF
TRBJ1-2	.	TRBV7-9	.	TGTGCCAGCAGCGCCGGACATATCTATGGCTACACCTTC	CASSAGHIYGYTF
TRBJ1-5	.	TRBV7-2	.	TGTGCCAGCAGCGTATCAGGTCAACAGCCCCAGCATTTT	CASSVSGQQPQHF
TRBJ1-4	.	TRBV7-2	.	TGTGCCAGCAGCTCCGCCTCGGGGGGCGAAAAACTGTTTTTT	CASSSASGGEKLFF
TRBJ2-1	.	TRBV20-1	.	TGCAGTGCTAAACCGTCGGGAGACTTCCATGAGCAGTTCTTC	CSAKPSGDFHEQFF
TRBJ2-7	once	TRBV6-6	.	TGTGCCAGCAAGAAGGGCAACTCTTACGAGCAGTACTTC	CASKKGNSYEQYF
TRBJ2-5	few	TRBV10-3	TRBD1	TGTGCCATCAGGGACAGGGTGGCCGAGACCCAGTACTTC	CAIRDRVAETQYF
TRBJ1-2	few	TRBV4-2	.	TGTGCCAGCAGCCAAGAAGGGGGGCAATACGAGGGGGGCTACACCTTC	CASSQEGGQYEGGYTF
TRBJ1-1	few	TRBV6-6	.	TGTGCCAGCAGCCCGAATGGGCTCACTGAAGCTTTCTTT	CASSPNGLTEAFF
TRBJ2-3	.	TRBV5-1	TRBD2	TGCGCCAGCAGCCCCACGGGATCGACTAGCGGGAGTGCAAATACGCAGTATTTT	CASSPTGSTSGSANTQYF
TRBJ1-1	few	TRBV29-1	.	TGCAGCGTTGTTGGGTTGGGGACTGAAGCTTTCTTT	CSVVGLGTEAFF
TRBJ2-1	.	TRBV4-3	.	TGCGCCAGCAGCCAAGATAGCAGGGGACACTACAATGAGCAGTTCTTC	CASSQDSRGHYNEQFF
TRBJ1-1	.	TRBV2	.	TGTGCCAGCAGACCCATCCGAGAGGAAGCTGAAGCTTTCTTT	CASRPIREEAEAFF
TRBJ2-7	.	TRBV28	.	TGTGCCAGCAGTGGTACGGACAGATACTATTCCTACGAGCAGTACTTC	CASSGTDRYYSYEQYF
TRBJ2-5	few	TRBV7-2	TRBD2	TGTGCCAGCAGCCTCCCCCGACTAGCGGCGTCTGGGGAGACCCAGTACTTC	CASSLPRLAASGETQYF
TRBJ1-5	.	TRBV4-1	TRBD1	TGCGCCAGCAGCCTTGAGACAGGGCACCAGCCCCAGCATTTT	CASSLETGHQPQHF
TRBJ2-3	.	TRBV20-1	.	TGCAGTGCTAGGGGGACGTCCACAGATACGCAGTATTTT	CSARGTSTDTQYF